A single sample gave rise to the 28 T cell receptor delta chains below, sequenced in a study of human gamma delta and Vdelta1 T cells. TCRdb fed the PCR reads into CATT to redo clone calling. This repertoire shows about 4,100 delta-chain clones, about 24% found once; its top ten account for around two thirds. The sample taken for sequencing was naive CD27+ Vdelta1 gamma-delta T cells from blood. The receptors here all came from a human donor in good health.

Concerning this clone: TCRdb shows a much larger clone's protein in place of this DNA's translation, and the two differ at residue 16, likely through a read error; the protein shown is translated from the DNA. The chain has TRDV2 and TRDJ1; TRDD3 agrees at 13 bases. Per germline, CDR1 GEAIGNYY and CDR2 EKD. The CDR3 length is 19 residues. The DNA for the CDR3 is TGTGCCTGTGACCTAGAACTGGGGGATACGTTGGCCGACACCGATAGACTCATCTTT. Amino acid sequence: CACDLELGDTLADTDRLIF.

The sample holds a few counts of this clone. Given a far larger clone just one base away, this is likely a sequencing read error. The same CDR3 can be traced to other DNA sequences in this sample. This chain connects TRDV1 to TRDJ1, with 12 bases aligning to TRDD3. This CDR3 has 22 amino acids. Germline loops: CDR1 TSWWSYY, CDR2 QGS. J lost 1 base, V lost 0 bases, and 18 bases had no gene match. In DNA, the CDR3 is TGTGCTCTTGGGGAACTGTTGCTCCGTGGGTACTGGGGGATACCTTCCACCGATAAACTCATCTTT. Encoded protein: CALGELLLRGYWGIPSTDKLIF.

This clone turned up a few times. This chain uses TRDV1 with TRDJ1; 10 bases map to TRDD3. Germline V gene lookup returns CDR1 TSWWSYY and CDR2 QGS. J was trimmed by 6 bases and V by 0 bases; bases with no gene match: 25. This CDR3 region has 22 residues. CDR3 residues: CALGELEIQYWGICGGPHKLIF. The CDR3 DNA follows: TGTGCTCTTGGGGAACTCGAAATCCAGTACTGGGGGATTTGTGGGGGTCCCCATAAACTCATCTTT.

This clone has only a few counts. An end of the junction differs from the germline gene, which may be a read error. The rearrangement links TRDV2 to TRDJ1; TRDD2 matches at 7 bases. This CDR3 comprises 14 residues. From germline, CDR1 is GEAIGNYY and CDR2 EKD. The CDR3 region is CSCDTFLARGDLIF. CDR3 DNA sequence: TGTTCCTGTGACACCTTCCTCGCGAGGGGTGATCTCATCTTT.

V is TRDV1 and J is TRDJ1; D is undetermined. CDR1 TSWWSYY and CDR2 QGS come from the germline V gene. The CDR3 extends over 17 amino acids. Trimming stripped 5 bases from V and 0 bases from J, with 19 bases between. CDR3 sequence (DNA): TGTGCTCTTGGGAACCCCATCTCCCCCCCGTACACCGATAAACTCATCTTT. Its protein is CALGNPISPPYTDKLIF.

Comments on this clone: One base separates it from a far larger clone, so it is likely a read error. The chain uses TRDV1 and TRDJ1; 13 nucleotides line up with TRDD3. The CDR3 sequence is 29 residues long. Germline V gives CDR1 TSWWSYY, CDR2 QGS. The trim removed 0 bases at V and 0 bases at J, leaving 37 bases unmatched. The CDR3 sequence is CALGELAGHLPSFTLLGDTRNLYTDKLIF. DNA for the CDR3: TGTGCTCTTGGGGAACTAGCTGGGCATCTGCCTTCCTTCACTTTACTGGGGGATACGCGGAATCTGTACACCGATAAACTCATCTTT.

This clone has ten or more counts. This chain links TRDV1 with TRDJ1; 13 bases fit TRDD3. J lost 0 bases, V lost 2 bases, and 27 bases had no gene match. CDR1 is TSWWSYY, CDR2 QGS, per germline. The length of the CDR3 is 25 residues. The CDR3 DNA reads TGTGCTCTTGGGGAAAACAAGGCCTTCCTGGTCTCTGTACTGGGGGATACGCCCGACACCGATAAACTCATCTTT. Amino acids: CALGENKAFLVSVLGDTPDTDKLIF.

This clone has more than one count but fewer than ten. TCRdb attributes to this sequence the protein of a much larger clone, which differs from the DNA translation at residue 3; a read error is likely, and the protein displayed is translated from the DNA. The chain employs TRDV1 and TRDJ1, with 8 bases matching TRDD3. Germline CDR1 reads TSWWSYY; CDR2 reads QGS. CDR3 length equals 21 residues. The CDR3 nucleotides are TGTGCTCGTGGGGAATTGTCCCCGTACTGGGGGTCCCCCTCGTACACCGATAAACTCATCTTT. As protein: CARGELSPYWGSPSYTDKLIF.

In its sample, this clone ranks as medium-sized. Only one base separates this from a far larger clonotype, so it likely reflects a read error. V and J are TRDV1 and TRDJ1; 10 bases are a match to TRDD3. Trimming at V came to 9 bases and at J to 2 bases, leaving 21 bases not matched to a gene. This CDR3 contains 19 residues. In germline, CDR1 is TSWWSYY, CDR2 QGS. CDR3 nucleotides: TGTGCTCTGGCCCTCCCTTCCCTATCCTTACTGGGGGATACCGATAAACTCATCTTT. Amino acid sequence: CALALPSLSLLGDTDKLIF.

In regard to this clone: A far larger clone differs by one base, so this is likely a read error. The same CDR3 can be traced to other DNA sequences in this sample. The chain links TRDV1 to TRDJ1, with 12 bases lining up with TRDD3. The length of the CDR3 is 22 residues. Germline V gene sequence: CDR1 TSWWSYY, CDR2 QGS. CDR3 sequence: CALGELLLRGYWGIPSTDKLIF. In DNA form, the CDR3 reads TGCGCTCTTGGGGAACTGTTGCTCCGTGGATACTGGGGGATACCTTCCACCGATAAACTCATCTTT.

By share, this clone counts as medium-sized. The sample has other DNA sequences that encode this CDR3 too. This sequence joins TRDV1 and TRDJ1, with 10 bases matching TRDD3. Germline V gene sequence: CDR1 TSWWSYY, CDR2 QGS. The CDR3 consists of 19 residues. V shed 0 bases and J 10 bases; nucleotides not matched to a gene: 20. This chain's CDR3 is CALGELRRPIWLGDRLLIF. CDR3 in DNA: TGTGCTCTTGGGGAACTCAGGCGTCCTATCTGGCTGGGGGATAGGTTACTCATCTTT.

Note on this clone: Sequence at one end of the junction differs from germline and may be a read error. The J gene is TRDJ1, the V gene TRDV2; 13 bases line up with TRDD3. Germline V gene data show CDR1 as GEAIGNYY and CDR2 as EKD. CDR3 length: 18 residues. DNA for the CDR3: TGTGCCACCGACTGGGGGATACGCCTACGGGTGGATACCGATGAACTCATCTTT. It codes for CATDWGIRLRVDTDELIF.

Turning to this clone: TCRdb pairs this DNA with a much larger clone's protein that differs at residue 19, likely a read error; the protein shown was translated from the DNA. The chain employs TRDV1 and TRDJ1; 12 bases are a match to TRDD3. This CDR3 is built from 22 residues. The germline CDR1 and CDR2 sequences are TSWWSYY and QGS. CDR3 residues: CALGELMTFPTLTGGYSDRLIF. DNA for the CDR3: TGTGCTCTTGGGGAACTTATGACGTTCCCTACCCTGACTGGGGGATACTCCGATAGACTCATCTTT.

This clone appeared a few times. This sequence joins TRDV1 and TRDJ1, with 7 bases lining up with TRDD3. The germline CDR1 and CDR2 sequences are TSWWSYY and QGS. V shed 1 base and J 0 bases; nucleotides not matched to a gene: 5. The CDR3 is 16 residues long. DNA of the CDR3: TGTGCTCTTGGGGAACCTGGGGGCCGGTACACCGATAAACTCATCTTT. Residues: CALGEPGGRYTDKLIF.

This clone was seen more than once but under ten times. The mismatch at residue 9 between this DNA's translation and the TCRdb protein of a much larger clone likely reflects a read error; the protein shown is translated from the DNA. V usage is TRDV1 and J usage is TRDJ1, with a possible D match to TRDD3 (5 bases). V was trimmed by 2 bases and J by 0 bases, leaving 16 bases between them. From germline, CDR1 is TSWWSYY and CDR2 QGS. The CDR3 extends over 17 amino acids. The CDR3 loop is CALGEIHPQGDTDKLIF. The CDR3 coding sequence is TGTGCTCTTGGGGAAATCCACCCTCAGGGGGACACCGATAAACTCATCTTT.

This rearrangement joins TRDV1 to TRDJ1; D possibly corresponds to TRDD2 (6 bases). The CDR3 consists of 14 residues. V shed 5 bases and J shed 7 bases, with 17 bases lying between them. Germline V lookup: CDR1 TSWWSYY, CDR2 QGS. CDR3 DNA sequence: TGTGCTCTTGGGATGCCTTCCAGAGTAAGTAAACTCATCTTT. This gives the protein CALGMPSRVSKLIF.

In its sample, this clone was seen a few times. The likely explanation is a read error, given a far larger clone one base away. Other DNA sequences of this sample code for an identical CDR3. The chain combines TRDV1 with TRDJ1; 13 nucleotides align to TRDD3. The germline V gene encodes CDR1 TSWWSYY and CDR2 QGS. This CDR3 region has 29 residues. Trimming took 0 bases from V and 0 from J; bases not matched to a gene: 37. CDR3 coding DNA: TGTGCTCTTGGGGAACTCGCTGGGTATCTGCCTTCCTTCACTTTACTGGGGGATACGCGGAATCTGTACACCGATAAACTCATCTTT. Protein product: CALGELAGYLPSFTLLGDTRNLYTDKLIF.

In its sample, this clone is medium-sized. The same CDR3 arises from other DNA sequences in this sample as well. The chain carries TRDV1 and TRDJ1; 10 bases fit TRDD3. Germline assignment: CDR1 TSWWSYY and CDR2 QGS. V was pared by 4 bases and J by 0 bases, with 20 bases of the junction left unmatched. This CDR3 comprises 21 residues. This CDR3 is CALGGVPHFLGDTPYTDKLIF. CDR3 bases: TGTGCTCTTGGGGGGGTTCCTCACTTTTTGGGGGATACCCCTTACACCGATAAACTCATCTTT.

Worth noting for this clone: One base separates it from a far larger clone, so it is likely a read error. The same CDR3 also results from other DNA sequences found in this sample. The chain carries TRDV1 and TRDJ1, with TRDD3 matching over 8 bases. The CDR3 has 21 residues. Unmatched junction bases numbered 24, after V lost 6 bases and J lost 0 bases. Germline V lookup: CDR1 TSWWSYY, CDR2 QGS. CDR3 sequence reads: CALGELSPYWGSPSYTDKLIF. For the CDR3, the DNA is TGTGCTCTTGGAGAATTGTCCCCGTACTGGGGGTCCCCCTCGTACACCGATAAACTCATCTTT.

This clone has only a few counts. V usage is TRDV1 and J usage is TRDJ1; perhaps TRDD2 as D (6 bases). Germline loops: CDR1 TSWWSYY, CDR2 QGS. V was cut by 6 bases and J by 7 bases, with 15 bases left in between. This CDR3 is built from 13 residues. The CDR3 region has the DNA TGTGCTCTTGGCCATGCCTTCCACTCTAAACTCATCTTT. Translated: CALGHAFHSKLIF.

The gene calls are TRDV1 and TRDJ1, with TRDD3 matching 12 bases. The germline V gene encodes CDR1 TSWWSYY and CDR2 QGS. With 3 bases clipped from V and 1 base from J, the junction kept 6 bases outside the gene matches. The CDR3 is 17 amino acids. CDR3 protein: CALGEAGGYVLTDKLIF. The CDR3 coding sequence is TGTGCTCTTGGGGAGGCTGGGGGATACGTTCTCACCGATAAACTCATCTTT.

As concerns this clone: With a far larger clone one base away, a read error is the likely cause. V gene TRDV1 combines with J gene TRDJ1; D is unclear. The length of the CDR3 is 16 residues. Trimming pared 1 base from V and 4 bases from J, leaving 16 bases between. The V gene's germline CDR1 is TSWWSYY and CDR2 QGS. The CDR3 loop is CALGEPSFVLNDKLIF. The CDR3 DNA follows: TGTGCTCTTGGGGAACCTTCTTTTGTCCTCAACGATAAACTCATCTTT.

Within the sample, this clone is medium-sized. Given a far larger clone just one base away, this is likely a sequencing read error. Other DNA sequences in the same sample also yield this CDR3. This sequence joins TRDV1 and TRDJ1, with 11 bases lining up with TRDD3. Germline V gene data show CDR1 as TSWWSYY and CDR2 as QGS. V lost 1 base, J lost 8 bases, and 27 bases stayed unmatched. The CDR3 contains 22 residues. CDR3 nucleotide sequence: TGTGCTCTTGGGGAACCCTACGTATGGGGGATACGCGGTTGGCAAAACAATAACAAACTCATCTTT. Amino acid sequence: CALGEPYVWGIRGWQNNNKLIF.

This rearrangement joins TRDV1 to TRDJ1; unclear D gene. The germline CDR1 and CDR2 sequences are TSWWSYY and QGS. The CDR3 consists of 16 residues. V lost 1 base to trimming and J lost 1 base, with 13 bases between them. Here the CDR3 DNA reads TGTGCTCTTGGGGAACCCAACCACATCCCCACCGATAAACTCATCTTT. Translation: CALGEPNHIPTDKLIF.

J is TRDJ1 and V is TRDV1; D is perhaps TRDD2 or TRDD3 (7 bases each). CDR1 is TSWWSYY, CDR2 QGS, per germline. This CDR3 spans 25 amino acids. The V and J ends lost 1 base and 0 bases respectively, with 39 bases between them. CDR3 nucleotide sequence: TGTGCTCTTGGGGAACAACGATCCTTTCCTACGGGGGGGATTTCTCACAGTGTGGACACCGATAAACTCATCTTT. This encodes CALGEQRSFPTGGISHSVDTDKLIF.

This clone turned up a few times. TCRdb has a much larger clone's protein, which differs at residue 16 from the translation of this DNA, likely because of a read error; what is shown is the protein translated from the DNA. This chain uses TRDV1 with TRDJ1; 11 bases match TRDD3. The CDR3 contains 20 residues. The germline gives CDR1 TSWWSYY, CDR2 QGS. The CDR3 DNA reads TGTGCCTTAGGGGGCCTTCCACACTTGAACTGGGGGATAAAGACCAATAAACTCATCTTT. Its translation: CALGGLPHLNWGIKTNKLIF.

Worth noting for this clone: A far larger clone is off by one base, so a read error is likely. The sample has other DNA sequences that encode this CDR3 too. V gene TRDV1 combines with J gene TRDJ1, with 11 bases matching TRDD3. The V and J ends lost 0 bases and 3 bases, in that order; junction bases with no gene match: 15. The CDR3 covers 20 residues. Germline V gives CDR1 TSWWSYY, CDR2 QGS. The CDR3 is CALGELSLRKLGDTADKLIF. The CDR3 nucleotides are TGTGCTCTTGGGGAACTATCCCTGAGAAAGCTGGGGGATACTGCCGATAAACTCATCTTT.

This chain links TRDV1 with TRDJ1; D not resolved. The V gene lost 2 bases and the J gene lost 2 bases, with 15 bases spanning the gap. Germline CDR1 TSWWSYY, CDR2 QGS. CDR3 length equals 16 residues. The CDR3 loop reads CALGEVRSVWTDKLIF. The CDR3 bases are TGTGCTCTTGGGGAAGTCCGCTCGGTCTGGACCGATAAACTCATCTTT.